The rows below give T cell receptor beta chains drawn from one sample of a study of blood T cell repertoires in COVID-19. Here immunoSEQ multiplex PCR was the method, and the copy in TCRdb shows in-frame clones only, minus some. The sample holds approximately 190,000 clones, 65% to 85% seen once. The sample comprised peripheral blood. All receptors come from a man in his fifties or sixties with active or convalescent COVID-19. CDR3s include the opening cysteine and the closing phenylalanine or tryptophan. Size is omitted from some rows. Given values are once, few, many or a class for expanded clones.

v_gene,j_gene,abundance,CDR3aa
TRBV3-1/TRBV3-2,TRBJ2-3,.,CASSLAGDTQYF
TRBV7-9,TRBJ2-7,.,CASSLVVGAGVFHEQYF
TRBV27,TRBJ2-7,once,CATQTSFTSYEQYF
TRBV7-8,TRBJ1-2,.,CASSSRGGNYGYTF
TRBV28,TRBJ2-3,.,CASSPAGLGEDTQYF
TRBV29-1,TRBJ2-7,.,CSVELSASYEQYF
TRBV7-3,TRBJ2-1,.,CASSLRASNLDHYNEQFF
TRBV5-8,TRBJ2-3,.,CASSLGLATTDTQYF
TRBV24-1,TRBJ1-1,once,CATRGPVNTEAFF
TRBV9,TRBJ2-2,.,CASSPGLAGVTGELFF
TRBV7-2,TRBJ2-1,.,CASSPRTSGSLEQFF
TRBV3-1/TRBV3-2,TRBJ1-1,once,CASSQSETGGRTEAFF
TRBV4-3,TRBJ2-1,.,CASSQDSTGLFGPSSYNEQFF
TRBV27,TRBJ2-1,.,CASSPWPGGSSSGEQFF
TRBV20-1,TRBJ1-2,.,CSRETSNGYTF
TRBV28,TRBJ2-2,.,CASSFGVASPGELFF
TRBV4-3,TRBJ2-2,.,CASSYDWNTGELFF
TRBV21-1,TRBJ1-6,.,CASTGGQRRASYNSPLHF
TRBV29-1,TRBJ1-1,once,CSVEGILYEAFF
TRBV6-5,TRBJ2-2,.,CASSLGRGNTGELFF
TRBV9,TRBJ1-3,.,CASSQQGTSGNTIYF
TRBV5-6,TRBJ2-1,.,CASSLVGTTTYNEQFF
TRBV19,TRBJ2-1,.,CASSSPPSSYNEQFF
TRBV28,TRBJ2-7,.,CASRPDPGSYEQYF
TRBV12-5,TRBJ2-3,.,CASGPPRDITDTQYF
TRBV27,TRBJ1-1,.,CASTGIWNTEAFF
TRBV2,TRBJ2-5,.,CASGTEPGQGRQQETQYF
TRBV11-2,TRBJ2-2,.,CASSLGQLDTGELFF
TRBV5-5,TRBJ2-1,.,CASSATGDNEQFF
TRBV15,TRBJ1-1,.,CATSSSDRANTEAFF
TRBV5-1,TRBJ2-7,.,CASSLDGGATSYEQYF
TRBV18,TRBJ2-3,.,CASSPPSGFLTDTQYF
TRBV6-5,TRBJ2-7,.,CASSPTYNYEQYF
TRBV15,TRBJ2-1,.,CATSRDTGTYNEQFF
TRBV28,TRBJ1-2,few,CASGRDRGHNYGYTF
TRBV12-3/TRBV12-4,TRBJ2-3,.,CASRRTSGTQYF
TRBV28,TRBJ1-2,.,CASSSRQGLYGYTF
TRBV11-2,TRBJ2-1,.,CASSSTGRGYNEQFF
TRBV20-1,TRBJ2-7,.,CSASPSYEQYF
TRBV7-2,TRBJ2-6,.,CASSLGGRGRSGANVLTF
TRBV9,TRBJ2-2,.,CASRRTSANTGELFF
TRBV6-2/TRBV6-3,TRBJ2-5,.,CASSYVGETQYF
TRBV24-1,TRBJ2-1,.,CATSARGQSYNEQFF
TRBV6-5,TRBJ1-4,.,CASSLGQGGEKLFF
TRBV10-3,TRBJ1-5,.,CAISETGGNQPQHF
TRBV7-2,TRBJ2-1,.,CASSFMSVPYNEQFF
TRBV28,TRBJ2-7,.,CASSSAGPVGEQYF
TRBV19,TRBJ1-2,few,CASRVSGANYGYTF
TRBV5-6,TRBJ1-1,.,CASSLVVGGGTEAFF